The TCR beta chain under discussion was sequenced for a study of glioma-infiltrating T cells. The iRepertoire nested amplicon-rescue multiplex PCR amplified TCR alpha and beta CDR3s from RNA. TCRdb called the multiplex PCR reads again in MiXCR, with one record for every CDR3 protein. This sample yields roughly 200,000 distinct CDR3 sequences, of which over 40% are seen a single time; roughly 5.4% belongs to the top ten. Study-level points and caveats: Non-neoplastic patients had below-expected tissue-blood divergence, while all gliomas exceeded expectation.

Germline V gene sequence: CDR1 LNHDA, CDR2 SQIVND (reference sequence). CDR3 length: 13 residues. The table lists this clonotype with a few counts. No antigen is known for it. Possible read error: a much larger clone is one base away. The sequenced material came from glioma tissue, nonneoplastic brain tissue, or PBMCs (not recorded which). The V and J genes are TRBV19 and TRBJ1-1; tentative D call: TRBD1 (5 bases). The receptor was derived from a human donor with low-grade glioma or glioblastoma, undergoing nonglioma brain surgery, or in good health (not recorded which). CDR3 DNA sequence: TGTGCCAGTTGGAGGGGCCTGAACACTGAAGCTCTCTTT. It specifies CASWRGLNTEALF. The full variable domain, completed using reference TRBV19 and TRBJ1-1, is DGGITQSPKYLFRKEGQNVTLSCEQNLNHDAMYWYRQDPGQGLRLIYYSQIVNDFQKGDIAEGYSVSREKKESFPLTVTSAQKNPTAFYLCASWRGLNTEALFGQGTRLTVV.